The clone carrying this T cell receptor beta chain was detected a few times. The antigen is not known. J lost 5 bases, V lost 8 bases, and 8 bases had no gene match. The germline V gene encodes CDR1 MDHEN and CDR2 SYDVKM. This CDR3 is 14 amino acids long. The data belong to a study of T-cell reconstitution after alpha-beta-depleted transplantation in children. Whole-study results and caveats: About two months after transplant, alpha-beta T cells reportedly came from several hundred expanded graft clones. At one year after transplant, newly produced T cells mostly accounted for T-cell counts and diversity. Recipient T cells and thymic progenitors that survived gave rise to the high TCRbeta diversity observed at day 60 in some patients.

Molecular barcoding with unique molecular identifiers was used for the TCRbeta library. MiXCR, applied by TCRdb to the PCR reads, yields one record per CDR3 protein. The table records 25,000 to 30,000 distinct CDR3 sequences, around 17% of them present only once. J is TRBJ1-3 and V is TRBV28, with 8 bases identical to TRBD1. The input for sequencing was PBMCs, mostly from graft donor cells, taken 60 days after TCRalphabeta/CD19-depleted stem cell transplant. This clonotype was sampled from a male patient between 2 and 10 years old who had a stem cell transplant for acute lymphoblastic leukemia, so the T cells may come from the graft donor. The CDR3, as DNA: TGTGCCAGCGTGCAGGGGGCGCCTCGAAACACCATATATTTT. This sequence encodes CASVQGAPRNTIYF.